The clone carrying this TCR beta chain came up many times. The antigen remains undetermined. This sample is part of a study of HIV-infected children after antiretroviral therapy interruption. Study in general: Weeks 0, 48 and 150 were sampled under continuous treatment.

A 3' RACE protocol on RNA, with unique molecular identifiers, produced the TCR library. Each CDR3 protein gets one entry after TCRdb re-called the 3' RACE reads with MiXCR. Of about 89,000 distinct CDR3 sequences in the sample, about 6.3% are singletons; the top ten hold about 1.1%. Treatment of the sample: PENTA 11 planned treatment interruption arm or continuous ART arm. Cryopreserved PBMC samples required at least 5 million viable cells. From thawed PBMCs, naive CD4+ CD45RA+ CD45RO- T cells were sorted. Study-level findings and limits: By the end of treatment interruption, naive CD4+ clonality (Gini) increased.

CDR3 length equals 13 residues. V shed 4 bases and J shed 7 bases, with 10 bases lying between them. Per germline, CDR1 SEHNR and CDR2 FQNEAQ (reference sequence). V and J are TRBV7-9 and TRBJ2-2, with D unresolved. The input for sequencing was CD45RA+ CD4+ T cells from PBMCs, pooled from several time points, taken from a donor given antiretroviral therapy, either interrupted or continuous. The subset was: naive CD4+ CD45RA+ CD45RO- T cells. The sequence was obtained from a pool of human donors with HIV. CDR3 nucleotide sequence: TGTGCCAGCAGCTCCGGACGGAGCGGGGAGCTGTTTTTT. This gives the protein CASSSGRSGELFF.